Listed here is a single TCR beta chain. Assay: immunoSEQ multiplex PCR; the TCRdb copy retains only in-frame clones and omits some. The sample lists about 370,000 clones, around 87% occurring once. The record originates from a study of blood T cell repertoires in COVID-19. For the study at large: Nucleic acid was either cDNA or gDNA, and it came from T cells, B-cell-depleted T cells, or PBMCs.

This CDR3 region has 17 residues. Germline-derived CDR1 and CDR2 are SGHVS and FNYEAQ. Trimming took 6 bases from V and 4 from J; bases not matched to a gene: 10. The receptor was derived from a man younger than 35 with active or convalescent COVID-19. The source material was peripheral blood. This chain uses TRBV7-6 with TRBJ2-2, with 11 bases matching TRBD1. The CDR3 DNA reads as TGTGCCAGCAGTTACATAGCCGGGACAGGGGGCACCGGGGAGCTGTTTTTT. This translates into CASSYIAGTGGTGELFF.